This T cell receptor beta chain was observed in a study of shared clonotypes between healthy human individuals. Study outcomes and limitations: Among four donors, about 5% of naive CD4 clonotypes were found in common.

About this clone itself: Its antigen remains unknown. The identical CDR3 is also encoded by other nucleotide sequences in the sample.

V was cut by 0 bases and J by 0 bases, with 8 bases left in between. The CDR3 sequence is 15 residues long. Germline V gives CDR1 MNHEY, CDR2 SVGAGI. Once extracted for a subset, genomic DNA was divided evenly among several immunoSEQ plates. Measured with immunoSEQ multiplex PCR; TCRdb has only the in-frame clones, and not every one. This table holds under 1,900,000 clones, around 98.5% found once. This receptor was identified in a man aged 25 to 45 in good health. This chain uses TRBV6-5 with TRBJ1-2; the D gene is possibly TRBD1 (5 bases). Sequencing was carried out using naive CD4+ T cells sorted from blood. Subset: CD45RA+ positively selected. The DNA of the CDR3 is TGTGCCAGCAGTTACTCCAGGGCCGCTAACTATGGCTACACCTTC. Residues: CASSYSRAANYGYTF.